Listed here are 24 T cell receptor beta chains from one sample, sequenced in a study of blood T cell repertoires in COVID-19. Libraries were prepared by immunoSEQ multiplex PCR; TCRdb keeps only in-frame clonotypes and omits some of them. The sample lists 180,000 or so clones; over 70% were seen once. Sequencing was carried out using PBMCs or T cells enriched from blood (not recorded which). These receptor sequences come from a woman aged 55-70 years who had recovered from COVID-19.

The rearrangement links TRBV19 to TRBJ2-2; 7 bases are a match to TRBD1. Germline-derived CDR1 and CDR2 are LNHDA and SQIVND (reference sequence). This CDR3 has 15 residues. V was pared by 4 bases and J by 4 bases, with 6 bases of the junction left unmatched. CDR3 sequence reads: CASSRDSKATGELFF. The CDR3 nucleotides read TGTGCCAGTAGTAGGGACAGTAAGGCCACCGGGGAGCTGTTTTTT.

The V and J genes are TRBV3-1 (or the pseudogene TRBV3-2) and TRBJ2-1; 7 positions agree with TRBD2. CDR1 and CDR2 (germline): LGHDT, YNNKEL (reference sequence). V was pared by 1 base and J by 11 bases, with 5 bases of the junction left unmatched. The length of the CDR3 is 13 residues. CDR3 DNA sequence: TGTGCCAGCAGCCAAGTTATGACTAGCAAGCAGTTCTTC. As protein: CASSQVMTSKQFF.

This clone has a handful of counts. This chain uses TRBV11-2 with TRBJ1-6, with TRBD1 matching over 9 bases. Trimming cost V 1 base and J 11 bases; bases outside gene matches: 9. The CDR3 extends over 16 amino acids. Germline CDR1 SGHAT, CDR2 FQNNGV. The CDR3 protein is CASSLVGTGNVAPLHF. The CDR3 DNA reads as TGTGCCAGCAGCTTAGTAGGGACAGGGAATGTTGCACCCCTCCACTTT.

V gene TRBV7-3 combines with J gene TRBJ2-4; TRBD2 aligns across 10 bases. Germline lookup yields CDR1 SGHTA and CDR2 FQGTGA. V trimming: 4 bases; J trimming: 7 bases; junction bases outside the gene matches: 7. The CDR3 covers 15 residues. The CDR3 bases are TGTGCCAGCAGCTACACTAGCGGGGCGGGGAACATTCAGTACTTC. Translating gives CASSYTSGAGNIQYF. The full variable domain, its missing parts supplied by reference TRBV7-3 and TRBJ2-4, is GAGVSQTPSNKVTEKGKYVELRCDPISGHTALYWYRQSLGQGPEFLIYFQGTGAADDSGLPNDRFFAVRPEGSVSTLKIQRTERGDSAVYLCASSYTSGAGNIQYFGAGTRLSVL.

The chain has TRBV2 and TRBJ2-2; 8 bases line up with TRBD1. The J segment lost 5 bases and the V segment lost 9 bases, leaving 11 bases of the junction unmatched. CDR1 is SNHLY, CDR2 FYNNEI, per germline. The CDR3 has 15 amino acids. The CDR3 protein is CASSGQGSGTGELFF. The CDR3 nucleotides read TGTGCCAGTTCCGGACAGGGTTCCGGGACCGGGGAGCTGTTTTTT. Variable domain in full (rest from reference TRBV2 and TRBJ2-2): EPEVTQTPSHQVTQMGQEVILRCVPISNHLYFYWYRQILGQKVEFLVSFYNNEISEKSEIFDDQFSVERPDGSNFTLKIRSTKLEDSAMYFCASSGQGSGTGELFFGEGSRLTVL.

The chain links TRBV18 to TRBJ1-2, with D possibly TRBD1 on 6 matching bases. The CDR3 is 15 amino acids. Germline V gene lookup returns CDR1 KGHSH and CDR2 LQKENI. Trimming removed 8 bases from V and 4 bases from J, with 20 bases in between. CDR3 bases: TGTGCCAGCACGCCTCAACGGGACATAGCCTATGGCTACACCTTC. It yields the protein CASTPQRDIAYGYTF.

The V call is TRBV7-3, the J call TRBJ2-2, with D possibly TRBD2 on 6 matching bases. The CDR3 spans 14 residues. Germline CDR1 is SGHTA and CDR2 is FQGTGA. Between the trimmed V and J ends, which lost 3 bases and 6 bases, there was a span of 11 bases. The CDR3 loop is CASSFGEASGELFF. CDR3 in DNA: TGTGCCAGCAGCTTTGGGGAGGCGTCCGGGGAGCTGTTTTTT.

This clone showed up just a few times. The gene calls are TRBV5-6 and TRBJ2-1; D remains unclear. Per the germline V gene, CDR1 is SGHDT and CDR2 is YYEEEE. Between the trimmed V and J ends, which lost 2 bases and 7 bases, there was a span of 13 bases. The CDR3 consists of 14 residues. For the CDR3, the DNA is TGTGCCAGCAGCTTTGACGACTGGTCTAATGAGCAGTTCTTC. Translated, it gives CASSFDDWSNEQFF.

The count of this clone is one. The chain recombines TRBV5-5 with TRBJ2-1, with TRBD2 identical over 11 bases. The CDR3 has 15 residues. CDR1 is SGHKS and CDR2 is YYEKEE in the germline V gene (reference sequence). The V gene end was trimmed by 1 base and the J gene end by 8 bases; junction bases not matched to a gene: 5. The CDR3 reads CASSLYSGGEDEQFF. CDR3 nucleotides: TGTGCCAGCAGCTTGTATAGCGGGGGGGAAGATGAGCAGTTCTTC.

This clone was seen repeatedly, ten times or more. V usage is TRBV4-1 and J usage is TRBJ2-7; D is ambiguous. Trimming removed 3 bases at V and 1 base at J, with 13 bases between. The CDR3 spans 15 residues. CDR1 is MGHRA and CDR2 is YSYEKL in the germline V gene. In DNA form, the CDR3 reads TGCGCCAGCAGCCAGTATAGGAGCGAGTCCTACGAGCAGTACTTC. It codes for CASSQYRSESYEQYF.

The CDR3 DNA follows: TGCAGTGCGGAGCCCCAGCGGGGCTACACCTTC. Its protein product is CSAEPQRGYTF. The chain employs TRBV20-1 and TRBJ1-2, with D unresolved. This CDR3 is built from 11 residues. V lost 6 bases, J lost 8 bases, and 13 bases lay in between. Germline V lookup: CDR1 DFQATT, CDR2 SNEGSKA (reference sequence).

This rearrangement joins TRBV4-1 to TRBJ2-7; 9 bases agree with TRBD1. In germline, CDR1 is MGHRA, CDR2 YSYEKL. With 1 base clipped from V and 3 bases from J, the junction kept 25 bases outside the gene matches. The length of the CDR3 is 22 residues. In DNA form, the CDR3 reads TGCGCCAGCAGCCAAGGTTTGAAGCCGGACAGGGGCGAACCCACTTATTACTACGAGCAGTACTTC. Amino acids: CASSQGLKPDRGEPTYYYEQYF.

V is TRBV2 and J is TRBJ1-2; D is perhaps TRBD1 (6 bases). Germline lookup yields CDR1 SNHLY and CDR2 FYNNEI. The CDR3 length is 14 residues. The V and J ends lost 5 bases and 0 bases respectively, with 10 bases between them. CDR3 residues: CASSLQGTNYGYTF. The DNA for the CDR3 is TGTGCCAGCAGTTTACAGGGAACTAACTATGGCTACACCTTC.

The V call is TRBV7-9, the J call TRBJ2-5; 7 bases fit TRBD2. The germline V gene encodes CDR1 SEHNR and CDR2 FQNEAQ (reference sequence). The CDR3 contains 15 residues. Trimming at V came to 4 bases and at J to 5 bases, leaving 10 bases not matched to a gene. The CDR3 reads CASSSGAGFLETQYF. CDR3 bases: TGTGCCAGCAGCTCCGGAGCGGGGTTTTTGGAGACCCAGTACTTC.

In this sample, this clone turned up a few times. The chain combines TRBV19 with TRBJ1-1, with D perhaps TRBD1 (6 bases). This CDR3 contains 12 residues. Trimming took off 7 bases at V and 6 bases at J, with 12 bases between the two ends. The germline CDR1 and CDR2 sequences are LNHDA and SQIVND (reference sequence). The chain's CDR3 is CASTTGFAEAFF. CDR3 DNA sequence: TGTGCCAGTACGACAGGTTTCGCTGAAGCTTTCTTT.

The CDR3 sequence is CASSFQTGPGQPQHF. Written as DNA, the CDR3 is TGCGCCAGCAGCTTTCAGACAGGGCCGGGGCAGCCCCAGCATTTT. This chain uses TRBV5-1 with TRBJ1-5, with 7 bases fitting TRBD1. The CDR3 contains 15 residues. Germline V gene lookup returns CDR1 SGHRS and CDR2 YFSETQ. V trimming: 2 bases; J trimming: 7 bases; junction bases outside the gene matches: 9. Using reference TRBV5-1 and TRBJ1-5 for the parts outside the CDR3, the full variable domain is KAGVTQTPRYLIKTRGQQVTLSCSPISGHRSVSWYQQTPGQGLQFLFEYFSETQRNKGNFPGRFSGRQFSNSRSEMNVSTLELGDSALYLCASSFQTGPGQPQHFGDGTRLSIL.

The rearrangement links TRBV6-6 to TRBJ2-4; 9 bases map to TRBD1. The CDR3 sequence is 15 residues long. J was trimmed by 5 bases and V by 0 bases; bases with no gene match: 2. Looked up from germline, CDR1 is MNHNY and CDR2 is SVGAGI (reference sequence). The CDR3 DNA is TGTGCCAGCAGTTACTCTCGACAGGGGGAAAACATTCAGTACTTC. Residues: CASSYSRQGENIQYF.

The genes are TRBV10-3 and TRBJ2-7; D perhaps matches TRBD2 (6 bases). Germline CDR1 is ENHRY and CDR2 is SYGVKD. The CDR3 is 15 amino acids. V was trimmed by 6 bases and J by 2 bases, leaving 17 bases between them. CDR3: CAIRPGGTPAYEQYF. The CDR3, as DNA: TGTGCCATCAGACCCGGAGGGACCCCAGCCTACGAGCAGTACTTC.

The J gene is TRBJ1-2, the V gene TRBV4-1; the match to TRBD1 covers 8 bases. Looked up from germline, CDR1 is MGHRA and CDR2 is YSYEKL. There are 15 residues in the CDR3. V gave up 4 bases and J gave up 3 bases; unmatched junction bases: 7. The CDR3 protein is CASSPIPTGDYGYTF. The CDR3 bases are TGCGCCAGCAGCCCGATCCCGACAGGGGACTATGGCTACACCTTC.

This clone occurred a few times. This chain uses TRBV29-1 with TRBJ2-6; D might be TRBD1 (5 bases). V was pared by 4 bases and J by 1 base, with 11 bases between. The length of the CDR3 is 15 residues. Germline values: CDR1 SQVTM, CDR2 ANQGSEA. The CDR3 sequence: CSVVLQVSGANVLTF. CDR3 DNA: TGCAGCGTTGTCTTACAGGTATCTGGGGCCAACGTCCTGACTTTC.

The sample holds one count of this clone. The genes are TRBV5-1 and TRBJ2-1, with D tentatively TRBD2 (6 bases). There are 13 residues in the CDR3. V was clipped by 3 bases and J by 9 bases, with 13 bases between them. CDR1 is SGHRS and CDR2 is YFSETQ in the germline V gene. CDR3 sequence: CASSYGGMSEQFF. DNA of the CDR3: TGCGCCAGCAGCTATGGGGGGATGAGTGAGCAGTTCTTC.

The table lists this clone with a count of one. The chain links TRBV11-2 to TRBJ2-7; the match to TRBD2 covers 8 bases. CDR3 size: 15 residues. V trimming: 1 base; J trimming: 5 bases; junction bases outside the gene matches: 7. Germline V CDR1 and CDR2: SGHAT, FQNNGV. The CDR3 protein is CASSLAEREFDEQYF. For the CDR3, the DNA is TGTGCCAGCAGCTTAGCCGAGCGGGAGTTCGACGAGCAGTACTTC.

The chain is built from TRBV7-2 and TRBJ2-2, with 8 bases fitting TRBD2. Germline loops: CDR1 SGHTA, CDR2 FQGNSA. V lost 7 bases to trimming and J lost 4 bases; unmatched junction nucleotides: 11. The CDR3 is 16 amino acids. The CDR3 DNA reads TGTGCCAGCACTAAACGGGGGGGCGGCGGCACCGGGGAGCTGTTTTTT. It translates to CASTKRGGGGTGELFF.

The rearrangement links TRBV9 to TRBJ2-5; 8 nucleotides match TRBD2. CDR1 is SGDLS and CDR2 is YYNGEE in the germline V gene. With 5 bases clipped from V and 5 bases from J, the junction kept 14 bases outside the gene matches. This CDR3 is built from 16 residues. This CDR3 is CASSVLAGHNGETQYF. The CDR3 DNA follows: TGTGCCAGCAGTGTATTAGCGGGGCACAATGGGGAGACCCAGTACTTC.